This T cell receptor (beta chain) came from a study of cytomegalovirus exposure and HLA in healthy donors. Overall study results and limits: It was in a later analysis that TCR association rates were seen to vary by HLA locus, highest for DRB1 and lowest for HLA-C. There were some V segments, including TRBV6-2 and TRBV6-3, excluded as indistinguishable.

Turning to this clone: The antigen remains unidentified.

With V trimmed by 0 bases and J by 4 bases, 2 bases remained unmatched. The germline gives CDR1 SGHNT, CDR2 YENEEA. The length of the CDR3 is 15 residues. Both 60 Vbeta primers and 13 Jbeta primers went into the PCR. Clones were read by immunoSEQ multiplex PCR, and TCRdb kept only the in-frame ones, dropping some. Here the sample spans about 170,000 clones, over 60% being singletons. Material for sequencing was PBMCs. The chain recombines TRBV11-3 with TRBJ1-2; TRBD1 matches at 10 bases. This sequence originates from a man aged 35 to 55 in good health and CMV-seropositive. CDR3 residues: CASSLDGTGVYGYTF. Here the CDR3 DNA reads TGTGCCAGCAGCTTAGACGGGACAGGGGTCTATGGCTACACCTTC.